Here is one TCR beta chain with its context. The antigen this receptor binds is unknown. Base qualities are not at hand, and no much larger clone is one base apart. This entry belongs to a study of blood T cell repertoires in COVID-19 (dated by TCRdb to about 2020). Study-level background: Samples from collaborators originated in the United States, Italy and Spain and spanned both the acute and convalescent phases of COVID-19. The material from the prospective study consisted of cDNA or gDNA derived from T cells, B-cell-depleted T cells, or PBMCs. The dataset comprised deeply sampled blood TCRbeta repertoires from subjects exposed to, actively infected with, or recovered from COVID-19. The repertoires were released in a freely available public database meant as a resource for research on the immune response to SARS-CoV-2. The samples were drawn from two sources: the first 160 participants of the ongoing ImmuneRACE study, and 1,200 or so subjects contributed by 6 global collaborators. Sample metadata almost always included a de-identified subject ID, COVID-19 status, age in years and sex. Where HLA class I and class II types were available, the types were taken from metadata supplied by the sample provider, not from assay-based typing.

Results and caveats for the whole study, not just this receptor: How much clinical and demographic metadata was included differed by source and by participant, and the metadata was provided uncurated.

At one collaborating source in Seattle, patients were enrolled during active infection and were followed longitudinally through the course of disease. Whole blood was collected in K2EDTA tubes by collaborating institutions according to the institutions' own protocols. Collaborator samples were shipped for TCRbeta analysis as frozen whole blood, isolated PBMCs, or DNA extracted from either sample type. TCRbeta CDR3 regions were amplified from genomic DNA using the immunoSEQ Assay, a bias-controlled multiplex PCR. As for the authors' bioinformatics: The number of nucleated cells in each sample was estimated by amplification of reference gene primers within the assay. Sequence reads were collapsed and filtered to measure the absolute abundance of every unique TCRbeta CDR3 rearrangement. Productive Simpson clonality was computed per sample as the square root of Simpson's diversity index over productive rearrangements. The immuneACCESS repertoire file appears here via TCRdb, limited to in-frame rearrangements. These files lack a portion of the clones; in checked studies, under half of the deficit traces to unresolved V genes, and the cause of the others is not known. The DNA was the basis for D and trimming; V, J and clone size are from that table. In all, the sample holds fewer than 60,000 clones, and approximately 80% of those were seen once. The ten largest clones take up roughly 10% of the sample.

The sequenced material came from peripheral blood. The TCR sequence derives from a man aged 30 to 45 with COVID-19, enrolled during active disease.

The CDR3 region: CASSQDRGPTYEQYF. The sequenced DNA is TGTGCCAGCAGCCAAGATCGAGGGCCGACCTACGAGCAGTACTTC. The V and J genes are TRBV4-2 and TRBJ2-7, with TRBD2 as a weak D call on 5 bases. Cut back by 0 bases and 2 bases, the V and J ends lie 11 bases apart. Sequences LGHNA (CDR1) and YNFKEQ (CDR2) are obtained from the germline V gene. There are 15 amino acids in the CDR3, from cysteine to phenylalanine inclusive. This entry keeps only the CDR3 DNA: 45 bases, framed from base 1.